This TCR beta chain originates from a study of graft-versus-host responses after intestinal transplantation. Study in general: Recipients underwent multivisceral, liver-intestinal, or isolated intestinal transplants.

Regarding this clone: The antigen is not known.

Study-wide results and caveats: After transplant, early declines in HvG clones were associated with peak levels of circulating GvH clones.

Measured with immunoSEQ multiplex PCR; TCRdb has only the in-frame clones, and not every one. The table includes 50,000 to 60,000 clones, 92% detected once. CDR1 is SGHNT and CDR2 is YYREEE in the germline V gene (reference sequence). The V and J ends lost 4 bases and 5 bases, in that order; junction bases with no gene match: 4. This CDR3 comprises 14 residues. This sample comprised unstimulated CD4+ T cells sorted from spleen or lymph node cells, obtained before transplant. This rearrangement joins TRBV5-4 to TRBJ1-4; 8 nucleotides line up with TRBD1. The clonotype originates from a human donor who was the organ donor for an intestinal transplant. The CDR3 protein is CASSQGAANEKLFF. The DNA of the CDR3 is TGTGCCAGCAGCCAGGGGGCGGCCAATGAAAAACTGTTTTTT.